A single sample gave rise to the 25 T cell receptor beta chains below, sequenced in a study of shared clonotypes between healthy human individuals. Clones were sequenced by immunoSEQ multiplex PCR, and TCRdb holds only the in-frame ones, with some missing. The table records roughly 300,000 clones, about 70% of them present only once. Sequenced input: memory CD4+ T cells sorted from blood. Subset specified: CD45RA-negative fraction. The receptors come from a man in his thirties or forties in good health.

This chain joins TRBV18 and TRBJ1-5, with D maybe TRBD1 (5 bases). CDR3 length: 17 amino acids. Germline V gives CDR1 KGHSH, CDR2 LQKENI. V lost 2 bases and J lost 7, with 21 bases in between. The CDR3 loop reads CASSPIGRAGSRQPQHF. DNA for the CDR3: TGTGCCAGCTCACCAATTGGCAGAGCAGGGTCACGCCAGCCCCAGCATTTT.

Note on this clone: A far larger clone is a single base away, which makes a read error likely. The chain couples TRBV2 to TRBJ2-1; 14 nucleotides align to TRBD2. The trim removed 5 bases at V and 3 bases at J, leaving 6 bases unmatched. Looked up from germline, CDR1 is SNHLY and CDR2 is FYNNEI. The CDR3 length is 17 residues. The CDR3 coding sequence is TGTGCCAGCAGTTGGGCGGGACTAGCGGGAGTCTACAATGAGCAGTTCTTC. Amino acids: CASSWAGLAGVYNEQFF.

This chain uses TRBV7-2 with TRBJ2-1, with unresolved D. Germline values: CDR1 SGHTA, CDR2 FQGNSA. The CDR3 is made up of 12 amino acids. Trimming left V 3 bases short and J 5 bases short, with 5 bases between. In DNA form, the CDR3 reads TGTGCCAGCAGCTTTAATGACAATGAGCAGTTCTTC. This encodes CASSFNDNEQFF.

V gene TRBV29-1 combines with J gene TRBJ2-3; either TRBD1 or TRBD2 may supply D (5 bases each). V was pared by 4 bases and J by 1 base, with 12 bases between. CDR3 length equals 14 residues. The germline CDR1 and CDR2 sequences are SQVTM and ANQGSEA. The CDR3: CSVAGRVGTDTQYF. The CDR3, as DNA: TGCAGCGTTGCGGGACGGGTAGGCACAGATACGCAGTATTTT.

This chain uses TRBV5-1 with TRBJ2-2, with D perhaps TRBD1 (5 bases). Trimming cost V 1 base and J 0 bases, with 16 bases left between them. This CDR3 comprises 18 residues. CDR1 is SGHRS, CDR2 YFSETQ, per germline. The chain's CDR3 is CASSLRDRNVANTGELFF. The CDR3, as DNA: TGCGCCAGCAGCTTGCGTGACAGAAACGTCGCGAACACCGGGGAGCTGTTTTTT. The variable domain in full, with the rest retrieved from reference TRBV5-1 and TRBJ2-2, is KAGVTQTPRYLIKTRGQQVTLSCSPISGHRSVSWYQQTPGQGLQFLFEYFSETQRNKGNFPGRFSGRQFSNSRSEMNVSTLELGDSALYLCASSLRDRNVANTGELFFGEGSRLTVL.

V is TRBV7-9 and J is TRBJ1-3; the D is unclear. With 5 bases removed from V and 2 bases from J, the gap between germline ends came to 7 bases. The CDR3 sequence is 13 residues long. CDR1 is SEHNR, CDR2 FQNEAQ, per germline (reference sequence). CDR3 protein: CASSPTTGNTIYF. The DNA of the CDR3 is TGTGCCAGCAGCCCAACTACTGGAAACACCATATATTTT.

This clone has a handful of counts. The genes are TRBV7-2 and TRBJ1-1; D remains ambiguous. The germline CDR1 and CDR2 sequences are SGHTA and FQGNSA. Between the trimmed V and J ends, which lost 1 base and 4 bases, there was a span of 7 bases. The CDR3 is 13 residues long. In nucleotides, the CDR3 is TGTGCCAGCAGCTTAGATGGGGTCACTGAAGCTTTCTTT. As protein: CASSLDGVTEAFF.

This clone was recorded a few times. CDR3 sequence: CASSLISTDTQYF. The CDR3 region has the DNA TGTGCCAGCAGCTTGATTAGCACAGATACGCAGTATTTT. The chain carries TRBV5-6 and TRBJ2-3; D ambiguous. Germline CDR1 is SGHDT and CDR2 is YYEEEE. Trimming cost V 1 base and J 0 bases, with 3 bases left between them. This CDR3 is built from 13 residues.

This clone was counted between two and nine times. V usage is TRBV7-2 and J usage is TRBJ1-5, with D uncertain. The CDR3 sequence is 16 residues long. V lost 1 base and J 5 bases, leaving 15 bases between the germline ends. In germline, CDR1 is SGHTA, CDR2 FQGNSA. Here the CDR3 DNA reads TGTGCCAGCAGCTTAGTAGGGCAGCTAAAAGATCAGCCCCAGCATTTT. This sequence encodes CASSLVGQLKDQPQHF.

In its sample, this clone was seen a few times. The gene calls are TRBV7-3 and TRBJ2-1; TRBD2 matches 11 bases. V trimming: 1 base; J trimming: 3 bases; junction bases outside the gene matches: 8. Germline CDR1 and CDR2: SGHTA and FQGTGA. This CDR3 comprises 18 residues. The CDR3 here is CASSLRGLAGGSYNEQFF. CDR3 sequence (DNA): TGTGCCAGCAGCTTAAGAGGGTTAGCGGGAGGGAGCTACAATGAGCAGTTCTTC.

About this clone itself: A read error is possible here, since a much larger clone lies one base away. V usage is TRBV15 and J usage is TRBJ1-5; no firm D call. There are 13 residues in the CDR3. V shed 5 bases and J shed 5 bases, with 10 bases lying between them. Germline-derived CDR1 and CDR2 are LNHNV and YYDKDF (reference sequence). The DNA for the CDR3 is TGTGCCACCAGCTGGGCAGTTTATCAGCCCCAGCATTTT. Its translation is CATSWAVYQPQHF.

The chain couples TRBV5-4 to TRBJ2-2; 9 bases are a match to TRBD2. Germline V gives CDR1 SGHNT, CDR2 YYREEE (reference sequence). Germline trimming cut 0 bases from V and 4 bases from J; bases unmatched to any gene: 1. The CDR3 covers 15 residues. The CDR3 loop reads CASSLGGGATGELFF. CDR3 sequence (DNA): TGTGCCAGCAGCTTGGGCGGGGGGGCCACCGGGGAGCTGTTTTTT.

The chain is built from TRBV5-4 and TRBJ2-1, with 10 bases matching TRBD1. Trimming took 6 bases from V and 8 from J; bases not matched to a gene: 5. Looked up from germline, CDR1 is SGHNT and CDR2 is YYREEE (reference sequence). This CDR3 has 13 residues. The CDR3 region is CASNRDRGDEQFF. The CDR3 nucleotides read TGTGCCAGCAACCGGGACAGGGGTGATGAGCAGTTCTTC.

The J gene is TRBJ1-3, the V gene TRBV30; 7 bases fit TRBD1. The junction had 3 bases not matched to a gene; V was cut back by 1 base and J by 3 bases. This CDR3 contains 14 residues. The V gene's germline CDR1 is GTSNPN and CDR2 SVGIG (reference sequence). This chain's CDR3 is CAWSGDSRGNTIYF. The CDR3 region has the DNA TGTGCCTGGAGTGGGGACAGCCGTGGAAACACCATATATTTT.

The V call is TRBV20-1, the J call TRBJ1-1; 7 nucleotides match TRBD1. CDR1 and CDR2 from the germline V gene are DFQATT and SNEGSKA (reference sequence). This CDR3 spans 11 amino acids. The V gene end was trimmed by 5 bases and the J gene end by 6 bases; junction bases not matched to a gene: 3. The CDR3 is CSAGRGPEAFF. CDR3 DNA sequence: TGCAGTGCTGGTAGGGGGCCTGAAGCTTTCTTT.

This chain joins TRBV21-1 and TRBJ2-7; the table's D call of TRBD1 was not tested on the DNA. TRBV21-1 is a documented pseudogene. This CDR3 contains 8 residues. The CDR3 nucleotides are TGTGCCAGCACCCAACAGCCGTTC. Translated: CASTQQPF.

The chain recombines TRBV7-2 with TRBJ1-1; TRBD1 is a possible D gene (6 bases). V was pared by 1 base and J by 8 bases, with 14 bases between. CDR1 SGHTA and CDR2 FQGNSA come from the germline V gene. The CDR3 consists of 14 residues. CDR3 nucleotides: TGTGCCAGCAGCTTAGTGTGGGGGCAAACGGAAGCTTTCTTT. It specifies CASSLVWGQTEAFF.

V usage is TRBV4-3 and J usage is TRBJ2-6; maybe TRBD1 (5 bases). Germline V gives CDR1 LGHNA, CDR2 YSLEER. The V and J ends lost 0 bases and 2 bases respectively, with 8 bases between them. There are 16 residues in the CDR3. The CDR3 DNA reads TGCGCCAGCAGCCAAGATCCCAGGGCTGGGGCCAACGTCCTGACTTTC. It encodes CASSQDPRAGANVLTF.

V is TRBV1 and J is TRBJ2-5; the table's D call, TRBD2, was not checked against the DNA. TRBV1 is classified as a pseudogene. The CDR3 is 15 amino acids. CDR3: CTSSLGREGLETQYF. The DNA for the CDR3 is TGCACCAGCAGCCTAGGGCGGGAGGGCCTTGAGACCCAGTACTTC.

The DNA of the CDR3 is TGTGCCAGCAGCTCCAGAACGACAGGGGTAACCGGGGAGCTGTTTTTT. Its protein is CASSSRTTGVTGELFF. The J gene is TRBJ2-2, the V gene TRBV7-9; 8 bases map to TRBD1. Per the germline V gene, CDR1 is SEHNR and CDR2 is FQNEAQ (reference sequence). With V trimmed by 4 bases and J by 5 bases, 9 bases remained unmatched. The CDR3 consists of 16 residues.

This clone has just a few counts. The rearrangement joins TRBV6-5 to TRBJ2-7, with unresolved D. V lost 8 bases and J 0 bases, leaving 17 bases between the germline ends. Germline assignment: CDR1 MNHEY and CDR2 SVGAGI. This CDR3 spans 15 amino acids. The CDR3 reads CASGPGTVSSYEQYF. The CDR3 region has the DNA TGTGCCAGCGGCCCCGGAACTGTAAGCTCCTACGAGCAGTACTTC.

The genes are TRBV2 and TRBJ2-3, with TRBD1 as a possible D gene (6 bases). V was shortened by 5 bases and J by 0 bases, with 12 bases between the two germline ends. CDR1 and CDR2 from the germline V gene are SNHLY and FYNNEI. The CDR3 has 15 residues. The CDR3 region has the DNA TGTGCCAGCAGTAGAAACAGGGACAGCACAGATACGCAGTATTTT. Encoded protein: CASSRNRDSTDTQYF.

This chain joins TRBV11-2 and TRBJ1-1, with TRBD1 identical over 8 bases. V lost 4 bases to trimming and J lost 4 bases; unmatched junction nucleotides: 5. This CDR3 is 14 amino acids long. The germline V gene has CDR1 SGHAT and CDR2 FQNNGV. CDR3 amino acids: CASSSGQGSTEAFF. The CDR3 bases are TGTGCCAGCAGCTCCGGACAGGGTAGCACTGAAGCTTTCTTT.

The chain has TRBV2 and TRBJ2-5; D is unclear. The CDR3 is made up of 11 amino acids. The germline V gene has CDR1 SNHLY and CDR2 FYNNEI. V lost 4 bases, J lost 5 bases, and 5 bases lay in between. CDR3 nucleotide sequence: TGTGCCAGCAGTGCTGAGGAGACCCAGTACTTC. Amino acid sequence: CASSAEETQYF.

This clone showed up many times. The gene calls are TRBV5-6 and TRBJ2-1, with D unclear. V was clipped by 4 bases and J by 0 bases, with 11 bases between them. This CDR3 is 15 amino acids long. Per the germline V gene, CDR1 is SGHDT and CDR2 is YYEEEE. CDR3: CASSAPTNSYNEQFF. The CDR3 coding sequence is TGTGCCAGCAGCGCACCCACCAACTCCTACAATGAGCAGTTCTTC.